This T cell receptor beta chain was captured by sequencing in a study of blood T cell repertoires in COVID-19. Turning to the study itself: Both acute and convalescent COVID-19 samples were obtained from the United States, Italy and Spain.

Profiled with immunoSEQ multiplex PCR; TCRdb holds only in-frame clones, not every one. The table shows over 100,000 clones, with around 80% occurring only once. Trimming removed 6 bases at V and 2 bases at J, with 16 bases between. The CDR3 extends over 15 amino acids. Per germline, CDR1 KGHSH and CDR2 LQKENI. The V and J genes are TRBV18 and TRBJ1-2; D unclear. The receptor was isolated from a woman aged 55-70 years with acute or convalescent COVID-19. The sequenced material came from peripheral blood. The CDR3 is CASSLQDGENYGYTF. For the CDR3, the DNA is TGTGCCAGCTCCCTTCAGGACGGGGAAAACTATGGCTACACCTTC.